A single sample gave rise to the 14 T cell receptor beta chains below, sequenced in a study of CD8+CD57+ T cells in acquired aplastic anemia. Template material for TCR beta VDJ and CDR3 profiling consisted of genomic DNA. TCRdb re-derived calls from the reads in MiXCR, one entry per CDR3 protein. This sample has some 180,000 distinct CDR3 sequences, with roughly 63% found just once. Patients included in sequencing had previously demonstrated CD8+CD57+ cell expansion by flow cytometry. Material: sorted CD4+, CD8+, or CD8+CD57+ T cells (not recorded which) from PBMCs. Receptors originate from a human donor with aplastic anemia.

V is TRBV7-2 and J is TRBJ2-7; D unresolved. The CDR3 is 12 residues long. With 1 base removed from V and 3 bases from J, the gap between germline ends came to 4 bases. Germline-derived CDR1 and CDR2 are SGHTA and FQGNSA. DNA of the CDR3: TGTGCCAGCAGCTTAGAACACTACGAGCAGTACTTC. Protein product: CASSLEHYEQYF.

The chain carries TRBV10-3 and TRBJ1-2, with D perhaps matching TRBD1 (5 bases). Trimming took 3 bases from V and 2 from J, leaving 16 bases between them. CDR1 ENHRY and CDR2 SYGVKD come from the germline V gene. This CDR3 region has 16 residues. Here the CDR3 reads CAISDLLDGTNYGYTF. Here the CDR3 DNA reads TGTGCCATCAGTGACCTATTAGATGGGACCAACTATGGCTACACCTTC.

The gene calls are TRBV20-1 and TRBJ2-5, with D uncertain. The CDR3 contains 10 residues. Trimming pared 5 bases from V and 7 bases from J, leaving 8 bases between. The V gene's germline CDR1 is DFQATT and CDR2 SNEGSKA (reference sequence). The CDR3, as DNA: TGCAGTGCTGGCTCGCGGACCCAGTACTTC. It codes for CSAGSRTQYF.

The chain has TRBV29-1 and TRBJ1-1; D is uncertain. V was clipped by 4 bases and J by 1 base, with 7 bases between them. The CDR3 covers 12 residues. Germline-derived CDR1 and CDR2 are SQVTM and ANQGSEA. The CDR3 DNA sequence: TGCAGCGTTGTCCCAGGGAACACTGAAGCTTTCTTT. This sequence encodes CSVVPGNTEAFF.

This chain joins TRBV5-1 and TRBJ1-1, with D maybe TRBD1 (6 bases). Germline V gene sequence: CDR1 SGHRS, CDR2 YFSETQ. The CDR3 covers 14 residues. V gave up 4 bases and J gave up 2 bases, with 12 bases separating them. This chain's CDR3 is CASSTDRPNTEAFF. CDR3 nucleotides: TGCGCCAGCAGCACGGACAGACCTAACACTGAAGCTTTCTTT.

This clonotype was seen at least ten times. The V gene is TRBV19, the J gene TRBJ1-1; the D gene is possibly TRBD1 (6 bases). V shed 5 bases and J shed 3 bases, with 13 bases lying between them. The CDR3 consists of 14 residues. Germline-derived CDR1 and CDR2 are LNHDA and SQIVND (reference sequence). The CDR3 sequence: CASSPQGFYTEAFF. DNA for the CDR3: TGTGCCAGTAGTCCACAGGGTTTTTACACTGAAGCTTTCTTT. Drawing the rest from reference TRBV19 and TRBJ1-1, the complete variable domain is DGGITQSPKYLFRKEGQNVTLSCEQNLNHDAMYWYRQDPGQGLRLIYYSQIVNDFQKGDIAEGYSVSREKKESFPLTVTSAQKNPTAFYLCASSPQGFYTEAFFGQGTRLTVV.

This clonotype has at least ten counts. V and J are TRBV5-1 and TRBJ2-5; 7 nucleotides align to TRBD2. The trim removed 1 base at V and 4 bases at J, leaving 16 bases unmatched. CDR1 SGHRS and CDR2 YFSETQ come from the germline V gene. The CDR3 is 18 residues long. The CDR3 sequence is CASSLSPLPIGGRETQYF. The CDR3 DNA reads TGCGCCAGCAGCTTGTCCCCTCTCCCGATCGGGGGGAGAGAGACCCAGTACTTC.

The V and J genes are TRBV5-1 and TRBJ1-4, with D perhaps TRBD1 (5 bases). Trimming took 2 bases from V and 7 from J, leaving 9 bases between them. This CDR3 is built from 13 residues. CDR1 is SGHRS and CDR2 is YFSETQ in the germline V gene. CDR3 residues: CASSFAGPEKLFF. The CDR3 DNA sequence: TGCGCCAGCAGCTTCGCGGGGCCTGAAAAACTGTTTTTT.

V is TRBV7-3 and J is TRBJ1-2; 7 nucleotides align to TRBD1. Germline assignment: CDR1 SGHTA and CDR2 FQGTGA. This CDR3 has 14 residues. Trimming at V came to 3 bases and at J to 3 bases, leaving 4 bases not matched to a gene. The CDR3 DNA is TGTGCCAGCAGCTTCCGAGACAGGGACTATGGCTACACCTTC. Translated: CASSFRDRDYGYTF.

This clonotype was detected ten times or more. V usage is TRBV6-1 and J usage is TRBJ2-5; 8 nucleotides agree with TRBD1. The J segment lost 3 bases and the V segment lost 6 bases, leaving 9 bases of the junction unmatched. Germline assignment: CDR1 MNHNS and CDR2 SASEGT. The CDR3 length is 15 residues. This chain's CDR3 is CASRGDRNRKETQYF. CDR3 sequence (DNA): TGTGCCAGCAGGGGGGACAGGAACCGAAAAGAGACCCAGTACTTC.

J is TRBJ2-3 and V is TRBV2; 10 bases match TRBD2. The CDR3 has 19 amino acids. The junction had 15 bases not matched to a gene; V was cut back by 2 bases and J by 4 bases. Germline loops: CDR1 SNHLY, CDR2 FYNNEI. The chain's CDR3 is CASSEFMGLAGGFSDTQYF. The CDR3 DNA reads as TGTGCCAGCAGTGAATTTATGGGGTTAGCGGGAGGTTTTTCAGATACGCAGTATTTT.

Ten or more counts support this clonotype. The chain carries TRBV19 and TRBJ1-1; D unresolved. Germline CDR1 reads LNHDA; CDR2 reads SQIVND (reference sequence). This CDR3 has 11 amino acids. V was clipped by 8 bases and J by 8 bases, with 12 bases between them. The CDR3 region is CASLKGYEAFF. The DNA for the CDR3 is TGTGCCAGTCTGAAGGGCTACGAAGCTTTCTTT.

The rearrangement joins TRBV20-1 to TRBJ2-5; D is unresolved. Between the trimmed V and J ends, which lost 5 bases and 3 bases, there was a span of 13 bases. The CDR3 is 13 amino acids. Germline V gene lookup returns CDR1 DFQATT and CDR2 SNEGSKA (reference sequence). The CDR3 DNA is TGCAGTGCTGTTGTAGCCAGCAAAGAGACCCAGTACTTC. As protein: CSAVVASKETQYF.

This clonotype was recorded many times. This chain joins TRBV24-1 and TRBJ2-7; TRBD2 might be the D (5 bases). The CDR3 loop spans 17 amino acids. V was pared by 4 bases and J by 0 bases, with 18 bases between. CDR1 and CDR2 from the germline V gene are KGHDR and SFDVKD. Here the CDR3 DNA reads TGTGCCACCAGTGAGGCTACTAGGGAGTTACCCTCCTACGAGCAGTACTTC. Protein sequence: CATSEATRELPSYEQYF.